These T cell receptor beta chains were read from a single sample in a study of blood T cell repertoires in COVID-19. Here immunoSEQ multiplex PCR was the method, and the copy in TCRdb shows in-frame clones only, minus some. Altogether around 200,000 clones are present, about 82% being singletons, with the ten largest covering about 10%. What was sequenced was peripheral blood. The receptors come from an elderly woman with acute or convalescent COVID-19. The CDR3 runs from the conserved cysteine through the conserved F or W. Fields, in order: CDR3 protein, CDR3 DNA, D gene, clone size, V gene, J gene. The D gene is left open where the match is weak. Part of the rows lack a size; the others show once, few, many or a class for expanded clones.

CASSYALDGDRQYF	TGTGCCAGCAGTTACGCCCTCGACGGGGATAGGCAGTATTTT	.	.	TRBV6-5	TRBJ2-3
CATAGQGMPNYEQYF	TGTGCCACCGCGGGACAGGGGATGCCTAACTACGAGCAGTACTTC	TRBD1	.	TRBV10-3	TRBJ2-7
CARRGKGYYGYTF	TGTGCCCGCAGGGGTAAGGGGTACTATGGCTACACCTTC	.	.	TRBV6-5	TRBJ1-2
CASSIRWASGGNTGELFF	TGTGCCAGTAGTATTAGGTGGGCTAGCGGGGGGAACACCGGGGAGCTGTTTTTT	TRBD2	.	TRBV19	TRBJ2-2
CASSVDSSNEKLFF	TGTGCCAGTAGTGTGGACAGTTCTAATGAAAAACTGTTTTTT	.	.	TRBV19	TRBJ1-4
CAWSAGPAYGYTF	TGTGCCTGGAGTGCAGGGCCAGCCTATGGCTACACCTTC	.	.	TRBV30	TRBJ1-2
CASSPLAGVGDTQYF	TGTGCCAGCAGTCCCCTGGCCGGAGTTGGAGATACGCAGTATTTT	.	.	TRBV27	TRBJ2-3
CASSPRRGEGETQYF	TGTGCCAGTAGTCCCCGGCGGGGCGAGGGAGAGACCCAGTACTTC	.	.	TRBV19	TRBJ2-5
CASSFGQSYEQYF	TGTGCCAGCAGTTTCGGACAGTCTTACGAGCAGTACTTC	.	once	TRBV12-3/TRBV12-4	TRBJ2-7
CASSRSPDNQPQHF	TGTGCCAGCAGTCGCTCCCCCGACAACCAGCCCCAGCATTTT	.	.	TRBV6-5	TRBJ1-5
CAWNRGTLYEQYF	TGTGCCTGGAATCGGGGAACTCTCTACGAGCAGTACTTC	.	.	TRBV30	TRBJ2-7
CAWSTGGPYEQYF	TGTGCCTGGAGCACCGGCGGGCCTTACGAGCAGTACTTC	.	.	TRBV30	TRBJ2-7
CASSDRAATGELFF	TGTGCCAGTAGCGACAGGGCGGCGACCGGGGAGCTGTTTTTT	TRBD1	.	TRBV19	TRBJ2-2
CASSLGREGNYGYTF	TGCGCCAGCAGCTTGGGCCGGGAGGGCAACTATGGCTACACCTTC	.	.	TRBV5-1	TRBJ1-2
CARLFEESGTFF	TGTGCCAGATTATTCGAGGAGTCCGGGACTTTCTTT	.	.	TRBV9	TRBJ1-1
CASSTPQGAEAFF	TGTGCCAGCTCCACACCACAGGGTGCTGAAGCTTTCTTT	.	.	TRBV18	TRBJ1-1
CASSQATGTSGVGELFF	TGTGCCAGCAGCCAAGCTACCGGGACTAGCGGTGTCGGGGAGCTGTTTTTT	TRBD2	.	TRBV3-1/TRBV3-2	TRBJ2-2
CASGLARDSRQIGNQPQHF	TGTGCTAGTGGTTTAGCACGGGACAGTCGCCAGATTGGCAATCAGCCCCAGCATTTT	TRBD1	.	TRBV12-5	TRBJ1-5
CSAGIYNEQFF	TGCAGCGCCGGGATCTACAATGAGCAGTTCTTC	.	.	TRBV29-1	TRBJ2-1
CASSFLLQVEEKLFF	TGTGCCAGCAGCTTTTTACTACAGGTGGAGGAAAAACTGTTTTTT	.	.	TRBV7-2	TRBJ1-4
CATMPKGAVQETQYF	TGTGCCACCATGCCTAAGGGAGCGGTACAAGAGACCCAGTACTTC	.	.	TRBV24-1	TRBJ2-5
CASSFSADYLSDTQYF	TGCGCCAGCAGCTTCTCTGCGGACTACTTGTCGGATACGCAGTATTTT	.	.	TRBV5-1	TRBJ2-3
CASSTGTTGAYGYTF	TGTGCCAGTAGTACGGGGACAACAGGGGCGTATGGCTACACCTTC	TRBD1	.	TRBV19	TRBJ1-2
CASSPLGDEQYF	TGTGCCAGTAGTCCACTCGGAGACGAGCAGTACTTC	.	.	TRBV19	TRBJ2-7
CASSQARTASSYEQYF	TGTGCCAGCAGCCAAGCCCGGACAGCTAGCTCCTACGAGCAGTACTTC	.	.	TRBV3-1/TRBV3-2	TRBJ2-7
CASSYSSGRTEAFF	TGTGCCAGCAGTTACTCGAGCGGCCGAACTGAAGCTTTCTTT	.	.	TRBV6-5	TRBJ1-1
CASSPTTGQGSNSPLHF	TGTGCCAGCTCACCGACTACGGGACAGGGGAGTAATTCACCCCTCCACTTT	TRBD1	few	TRBV18	TRBJ1-6
CASSLRRRAGEQYF	TGTGCCAGCAGCTTGAGAAGGCGGGCGGGCGAGCAGTACTTC	.	.	TRBV5-5	TRBJ2-7
CASRETDSGNTIYF	TGTGCCAGCAGGGAGACAGACTCTGGAAACACCATATATTTT	.	.	TRBV6-5	TRBJ1-3
CASRLSGINNEQFF	TGTGCCAGCAGGTTATCCGGGATAAACAATGAGCAGTTCTTC	.	.	TRBV27	TRBJ2-1
CASSPLGDYGYTF	TGCGCCAGCAGCCCCCTCGGAGACTATGGCTACACCTTC	.	.	TRBV4-3	TRBJ1-2
CASSLAGGLYEQYF	TGTGCCAGCAGCTTAGCAGGGGGCCTCTACGAGCAGTACTTC	TRBD1	.	TRBV7-9	TRBJ2-7
CASSPHYRQLNTEAFF	TGTGCCAGCAGCCCACACTACAGGCAGTTGAACACTGAAGCTTTCTTT	.	.	TRBV9	TRBJ1-1
CASSNDRNITTNEKLFF	TGTGCCAGCAGCAACGACAGAAACATAACAACTAATGAAAAACTGTTTTTT	.	.	TRBV3-1/TRBV3-2	TRBJ1-4
CASSTLAGSYNEQFF	TGTGCCAGTAGTACCCTAGCGGGCAGCTACAATGAGCAGTTCTTC	TRBD2	.	TRBV19	TRBJ2-1
CASSPGLRIETQYF	TGTGCCAGCAGCCCGGGACTCCGGATAGAGACCCAGTACTTC	.	.	TRBV3-1/TRBV3-2	TRBJ2-5
CASLNGWNQPQHF	TGTGCCAGCTTAAACGGTTGGAATCAGCCCCAGCATTTT	.	.	TRBV28	TRBJ1-5
CSVVAFFEQYF	TGCAGCGTTGTAGCGTTTTTCGAGCAGTACTTC	.	.	TRBV29-1	TRBJ2-7
CASVASGSNEQFF	TGTGCCAGCGTGGCTAGCGGGAGTAATGAGCAGTTCTTC	TRBD2	.	TRBV28	TRBJ2-1
CASSYSTRLSLSYEQYF	TGTGCCAGCAGTTACTCGACGCGGCTCTCTCTCTCCTACGAGCAGTACTTC	.	.	TRBV6-2/TRBV6-3	TRBJ2-7